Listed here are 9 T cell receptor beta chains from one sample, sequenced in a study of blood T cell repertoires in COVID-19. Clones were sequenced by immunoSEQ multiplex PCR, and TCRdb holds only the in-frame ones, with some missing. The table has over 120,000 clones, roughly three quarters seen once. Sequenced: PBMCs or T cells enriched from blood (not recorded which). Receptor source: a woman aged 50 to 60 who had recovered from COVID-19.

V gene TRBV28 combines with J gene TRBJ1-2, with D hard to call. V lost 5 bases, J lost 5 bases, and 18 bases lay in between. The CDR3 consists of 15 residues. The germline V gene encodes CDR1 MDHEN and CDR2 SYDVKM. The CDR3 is CASSPRVLLSYGYTF. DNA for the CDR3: TGTGCCAGCAGTCCCCGGGTCCTACTCTCTTATGGCTACACCTTC.

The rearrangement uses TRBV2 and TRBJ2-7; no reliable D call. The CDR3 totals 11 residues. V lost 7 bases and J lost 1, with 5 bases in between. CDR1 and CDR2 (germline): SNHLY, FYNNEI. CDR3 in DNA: TGTGCCAGCACCCAGTCCTACGAGCAGTACTTC. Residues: CASTQSYEQYF.

The CDR3: CASSLKAGLHEQFF. The DNA of the CDR3 is TGTGCCAGCAGCTTAAAGGCAGGGCTCCATGAGCAGTTCTTC. The V gene is TRBV7-3, the J gene TRBJ2-1; possible D gene TRBD1, 5 bases. The V end lost 1 base, the J end lost 8 bases, and 12 bases lay between the germline ends. CDR3 length equals 14 residues. CDR1 and CDR2 (germline): SGHTA, FQGTGA.

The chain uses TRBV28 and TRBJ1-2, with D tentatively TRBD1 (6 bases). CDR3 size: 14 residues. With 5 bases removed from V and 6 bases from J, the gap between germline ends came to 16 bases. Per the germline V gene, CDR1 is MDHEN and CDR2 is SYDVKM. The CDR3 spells CASSPPGQRNGYTF. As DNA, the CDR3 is TGTGCCAGCAGTCCTCCCGGACAGCGGAATGGCTACACCTTC.

The DNA for the CDR3 is TGTGCCAGCAGCTTCCGACAGGCTATGAACTATGGCTACACCTTC. This encodes CASSFRQAMNYGYTF. The chain employs TRBV5-5 and TRBJ1-2, with a tentative D call TRBD1 (6 bases). The germline V gene has CDR1 SGHKS and CDR2 YYEKEE (reference sequence). The CDR3 length is 15 residues. V was shortened by 2 bases and J by 2 bases, with 13 bases between the two germline ends.

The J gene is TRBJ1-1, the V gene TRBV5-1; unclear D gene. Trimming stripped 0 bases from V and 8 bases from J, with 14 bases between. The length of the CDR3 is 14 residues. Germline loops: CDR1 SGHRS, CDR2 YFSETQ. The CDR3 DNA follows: TGCGCCAGCAGCTTGGAGGCTCCGGGTCCGGAAGCTTTCTTT. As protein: CASSLEAPGPEAFF. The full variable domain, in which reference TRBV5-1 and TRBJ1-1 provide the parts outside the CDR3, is KAGVTQTPRYLIKTRGQQVTLSCSPISGHRSVSWYQQTPGQGLQFLFEYFSETQRNKGNFPGRFSGRQFSNSRSEMNVSTLELGDSALYLCASSLEAPGPEAFFGQGTRLTVV.

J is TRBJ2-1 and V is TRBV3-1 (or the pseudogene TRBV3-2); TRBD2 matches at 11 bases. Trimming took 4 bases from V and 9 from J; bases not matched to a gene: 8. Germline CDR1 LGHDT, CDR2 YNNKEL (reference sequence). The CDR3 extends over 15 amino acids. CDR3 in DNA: TGTGCCAGCAGCCCGGTAGCGGGGGGGCTCATTGAGCAGTTCTTC. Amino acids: CASSPVAGGLIEQFF.

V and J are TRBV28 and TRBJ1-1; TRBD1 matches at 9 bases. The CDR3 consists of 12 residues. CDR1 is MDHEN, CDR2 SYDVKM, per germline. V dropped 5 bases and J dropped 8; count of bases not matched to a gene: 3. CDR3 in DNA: TGTGCCAGCAGTCAAGGACAGGGGGAAGCTTTCTTT. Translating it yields CASSQGQGEAFF.

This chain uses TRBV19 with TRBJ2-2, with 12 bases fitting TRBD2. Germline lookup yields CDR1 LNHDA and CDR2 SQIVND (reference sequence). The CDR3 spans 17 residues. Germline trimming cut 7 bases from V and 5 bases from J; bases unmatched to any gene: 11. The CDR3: CASNSPRTSGVTGELFF. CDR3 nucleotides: TGTGCCAGTAACTCTCCTCGGACTAGCGGGGTTACCGGGGAGCTGTTTTTT.